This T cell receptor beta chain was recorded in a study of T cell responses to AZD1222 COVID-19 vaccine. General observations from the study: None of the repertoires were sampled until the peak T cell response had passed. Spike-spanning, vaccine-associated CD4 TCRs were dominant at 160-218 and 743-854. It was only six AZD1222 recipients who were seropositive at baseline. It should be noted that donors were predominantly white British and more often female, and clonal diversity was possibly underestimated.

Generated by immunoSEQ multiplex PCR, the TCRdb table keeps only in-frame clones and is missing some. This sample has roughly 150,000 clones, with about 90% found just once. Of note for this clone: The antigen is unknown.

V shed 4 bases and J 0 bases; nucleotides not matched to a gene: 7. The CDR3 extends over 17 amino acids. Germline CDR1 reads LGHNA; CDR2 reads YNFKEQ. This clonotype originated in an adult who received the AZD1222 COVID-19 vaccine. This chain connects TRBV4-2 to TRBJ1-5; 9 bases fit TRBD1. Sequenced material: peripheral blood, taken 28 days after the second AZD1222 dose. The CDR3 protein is CASSPSWTGDSNQPQHF. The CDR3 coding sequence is TGTGCCAGCAGCCCGTCATGGACAGGGGATAGCAATCAGCCCCAGCATTTT.